The 30 T cell receptor beta chains below all came from one sample that was sequenced in a study of OX40 agonist ivuxolimab in advanced cancers. Using immunoSEQ multiplex PCR, the repertoire was profiled, and TCRdb retains in-frame clones only, with some absent. The table lists about 58,000 clones, 70% to 90% of them singletons. The source material was CD4+ or CD8+ T cells sorted from blood, sampled in a trial of the OX40 agonist ivuxolimab. Receptors originate from an adult with an advanced solid tumor such as melanoma, head and neck, liver or kidney cancer.

The V and J genes are TRBV7-2 and TRBJ2-5; a weak D match, TRBD2 (5 bases). Germline V gene lookup returns CDR1 SGHTA and CDR2 FQGNSA. The CDR3 has 16 residues. Trimming took off 1 base at V and 5 bases at J, with 17 bases between the two ends. The CDR3 region has the DNA TGTGCCAGCAGCTTAGAATCGCGTCTCGGCGGGGAGACCCAGTACTTC. Translation gives CASSLESRLGGETQYF.

J is TRBJ2-7 and V is TRBV5-1, with 10 bases that match TRBD1. Per germline, CDR1 SGHRS and CDR2 YFSETQ. The V and J ends lost 1 base and 3 bases, in that order; junction bases with no gene match: 7. CDR3 length: 16 residues. The CDR3 sequence: CASSLQPGQGSYEQYF. CDR3 DNA: TGCGCCAGCAGCTTGCAACCGGGACAGGGGAGCTACGAGCAGTACTTC.

The chain recombines TRBV5-4 with TRBJ1-2, with D tentatively TRBD1 (6 bases). Trimming pared 0 bases from V and 4 bases from J, leaving 13 bases between. The CDR3 has 15 residues. Germline-derived CDR1 and CDR2 are SGHNT and YYREEE (reference sequence). In DNA, the CDR3 is TGTGCCAGCAGCTTGGGGGGGCAGATTAGCTATGGCTACACCTTC. Its protein product is CASSLGGQISYGYTF.

This clone was found once. The V call is TRBV7-2, the J call TRBJ2-2; D may be TRBD1 or TRBD2 (6 bases each). CDR3 length equals 15 residues. From germline, CDR1 is SGHTA and CDR2 FQGNSA. Deletions cut 5 bases from V and 4 bases from J, with 14 bases between. Written as DNA, the CDR3 is TGTGCCAGCAGCAGAGGTGGGGGGCTCACCGGGGAGCTGTTTTTT. This gives the protein CASSRGGGLTGELFF.

This rearrangement joins TRBV19 to TRBJ2-3, with D perhaps TRBD2 (6 bases). The length of the CDR3 is 14 residues. Trimming left V 6 bases short and J 5 bases short, with 15 bases between. CDR1 and CDR2 (germline): LNHDA, SQIVND (reference sequence). The CDR3 loop reads CASRDGGPGDTQYF. DNA for the CDR3: TGTGCCAGTAGGGACGGGGGACCGGGAGATACGCAGTATTTT.

The J gene is TRBJ1-1, the V gene TRBV19; TRBD1 is a possible D gene (5 bases). CDR1 and CDR2 (germline): LNHDA, SQIVND (reference sequence). This CDR3 spans 14 amino acids. V was cut by 5 bases and J by 1 base, with 11 bases left in between. The CDR3 loop reads CASSLRGPNTEAFF. CDR3 bases: TGTGCCAGTAGTCTGAGGGGCCCGAACACTGAAGCTTTCTTT.

The chain employs TRBV7-2 and TRBJ1-2; D is uncertain. The germline CDR1 and CDR2 sequences are SGHTA and FQGNSA. This CDR3 comprises 16 residues. V was pared by 2 bases and J by 8 bases, with 21 bases between. CDR3 amino acids: CASSLWVGNLNIGYTF. As DNA, the CDR3 is TGTGCCAGCAGCTTATGGGTCGGGAACCTAAACATAGGCTACACCTTC.

The chain joins TRBV11-2 to TRBJ1-2; 7 bases agree with TRBD1. V lost 6 bases, J lost 4 bases, and 8 bases stayed unmatched. The CDR3 has 14 amino acids. Per germline, CDR1 SGHAT and CDR2 FQNNGV. The CDR3, as DNA: TGTGCCAGCAGTTCAGACAGGGAGGGCTATGGCTACACCTTC. It translates to CASSSDREGYGYTF.

This chain uses TRBV6-5 with TRBJ2-7, with 9 positions matching TRBD1. CDR1 and CDR2 from the germline V gene are MNHEY and SVGAGI. There are 14 residues in the CDR3. V trimming: 6 bases; J trimming: 2 bases; junction bases outside the gene matches: 5. The CDR3 nucleotides read TGTGCCAGCAGGACGGGACAGGGACCCTACGAGCAGTACTTC. The encoded protein is CASRTGQGPYEQYF.

This sequence joins TRBV28 and TRBJ1-1; unclear D gene. Trimming cost V 5 bases and J 0 bases, with 1 base left between them. Germline assignment: CDR1 MDHEN and CDR2 SYDVKM. The CDR3 has 11 amino acids. The CDR3 DNA reads as TGTGCCAGCAGTGTGAACACTGAAGCTTTCTTT. Protein sequence: CASSVNTEAFF.

The J gene is TRBJ1-1, the V gene TRBV6-1, with no clear D. This CDR3 has 14 amino acids. Germline CDR1 and CDR2: MNHNS and SASEGT. V dropped 6 bases and J dropped 4 bases, with 15 bases sitting between them. The CDR3 DNA reads as TGTGCCAGCAGCGCGCGGAGGTCGGGCACTGAAGCTTTCTTT. Residues: CASSARRSGTEAFF.

The chain has TRBV5-5 and TRBJ1-1; 9 nucleotides align to TRBD1. This CDR3 has 17 amino acids. Per germline, CDR1 SGHKS and CDR2 YYEKEE (reference sequence). V gave up 3 bases and J gave up 1 base; unmatched junction bases: 10. CDR3 loop: CASSSLQGTGKNTEAFF. The CDR3 DNA reads TGTGCCAGCAGCTCTTTACAGGGGACAGGGAAGAACACTGAAGCTTTCTTT.

The chain has TRBV18 and TRBJ1-1; TRBD1 agrees at 7 bases. V trimming: 4 bases; J trimming: 2 bases; junction bases outside the gene matches: 7. In germline, CDR1 is KGHSH, CDR2 LQKENI. The CDR3 covers 15 residues. The CDR3 sequence is CASSQLGTVNTEAFF. The CDR3 DNA is TGTGCCAGCTCACAGCTCGGGACAGTCAACACTGAAGCTTTCTTT.

The V gene is TRBV19, the J gene TRBJ1-5; 7 bases map to TRBD1. The V segment lost 6 bases and the J segment 5 bases; nucleotides outside the gene matches: 7. This CDR3 comprises 14 residues. In germline, CDR1 is LNHDA, CDR2 SQIVND (reference sequence). The CDR3 is CASSTRDSDQPQHF. CDR3 nucleotide sequence: TGTGCCAGTAGCACCCGGGACAGTGATCAGCCCCAGCATTTT.

V is TRBV14 and J is TRBJ1-3; D perhaps matches TRBD1 (6 bases). The ends were cut back, 5 bases at V and 0 bases at J, with 11 bases in the middle. CDR1 and CDR2 (germline): SGHDN, FVKESK. This CDR3 comprises 15 residues. As DNA, the CDR3 is TGTGCCAGCAGCGGCGGCAGGGGCTCTGGAAACACCATATATTTT. Encoded protein: CASSGGRGSGNTIYF.

This clone was detected only a few times. CDR3 amino acids: CASSQPNTEAFF. The CDR3 DNA follows: TGTGCCAGCTCCCAACCGAACACTGAAGCTTTCTTT. The chain couples TRBV18 to TRBJ1-1, with D unresolved. There are 12 residues in the CDR3. Trimming cost V 6 bases and J 1 base, with 6 bases left between them. Germline V gene sequence: CDR1 KGHSH, CDR2 LQKENI. The full variable domain, in which reference TRBV18 and TRBJ1-1 provide the parts outside the CDR3, is NAGVMQNPRHLVRRRGQEARLRCSPMKGHSHVYWYRQLPEEGLKFMVYLQKENIIDESGMPKERFSAEFPKEGPSILRIQQVVRGDSAAYFCASSQPNTEAFFGQGTRLTVV.

The chain employs TRBV29-1 and TRBJ1-4, with a tentative D call TRBD1 (6 bases). Trimming pared 4 bases from V and 8 bases from J, leaving 8 bases between. This CDR3 spans 11 amino acids. Germline lookup yields CDR1 SQVTM and CDR2 ANQGSEA. CDR3 nucleotide sequence: TGCAGCGTTGGTCAGGGGGAAAAACTGTTTTTT. Translation gives CSVGQGEKLFF.

The CDR3 region is CASKRGWQATNEKLFF. CDR3 DNA: TGCGCCAGCAAAAGAGGGTGGCAAGCAACTAATGAAAAACTGTTTTTT. J is TRBJ1-4 and V is TRBV4-1; D gene unclear. The CDR3 is 16 amino acids. CDR1 MGHRA and CDR2 YSYEKL come from the germline V gene. Trimming removed 7 bases from V and 0 bases from J, with 15 bases in between.

V gene TRBV7-6 combines with J gene TRBJ2-5; maybe TRBD2 (6 bases). The CDR3 is 13 amino acids. V gave up 4 bases and J gave up 3 bases, with 9 bases separating them. The germline gives CDR1 SGHVS, CDR2 FNYEAQ. CDR3 amino acids: CASSSLAKETQYF. CDR3 sequence (DNA): TGTGCCAGCAGCTCACTAGCTAAAGAGACCCAGTACTTC.

CDR3 protein: CASSSQLRGSYGYTF. In DNA form, the CDR3 reads TGTGCCAGTAGTAGTCAGCTCAGGGGATCCTATGGCTACACCTTC. This chain uses TRBV19 with TRBJ1-2; D is possibly TRBD1 (6 bases). The length of the CDR3 is 15 residues. The V gene lost 4 bases and the J gene lost 4 bases, with 16 bases spanning the gap. In germline, CDR1 is LNHDA, CDR2 SQIVND (reference sequence).

The chain carries TRBV6-1 and TRBJ1-5; D is possibly TRBD1 (6 bases). The germline gives CDR1 MNHNS, CDR2 SASEGT. This CDR3 contains 15 residues. V lost 2 bases and J lost 1, with 9 bases in between. The CDR3, as DNA: TGTGCCAGCAGTGAACAGGGGACCAGCAATCAGCCCCAGCATTTT. It yields the protein CASSEQGTSNQPQHF.

The rearrangement joins TRBV6-1 to TRBJ1-2; D is unresolved. This CDR3 is built from 12 residues. V was pared by 2 bases and J by 4 bases, with 5 bases between. The germline V gene has CDR1 MNHNS and CDR2 SASEGT. This CDR3 reads CASSENRYGYTF. For the CDR3, the DNA is TGTGCCAGCAGTGAAAACCGCTATGGCTACACCTTC.

This rearrangement joins TRBV18 to TRBJ1-1; D gene unclear. There are 14 residues in the CDR3. The ends were cut back, 3 bases at V and 1 base at J, with 9 bases in the middle. CDR1 and CDR2 (germline): KGHSH, LQKENI. CDR3 DNA sequence: TGTGCCAGCTCACCCGTTACGGGGAACACTGAAGCTTTCTTT. Protein: CASSPVTGNTEAFF. Filled out from reference TRBV18 and TRBJ1-1, the complete variable domain reads NAGVMQNPRHLVRRRGQEARLRCSPMKGHSHVYWYRQLPEEGLKFMVYLQKENIIDESGMPKERFSAEFPKEGPSILRIQQVVRGDSAAYFCASSPVTGNTEAFFGQGTRLTVV.

The rearrangement uses TRBV19 and TRBJ2-5; the match to TRBD1 covers 9 bases. CDR1 LNHDA and CDR2 SQIVND come from the germline V gene (reference sequence). CDR3 length: 16 amino acids. Unmatched junction bases numbered 12, after V lost 5 bases and J lost 5 bases. Here the CDR3 DNA reads TGTGCCAGTAGTGCCTTACAGGGGACAGGGAAGGAGACCCAGTACTTC. Encoded protein: CASSALQGTGKETQYF.

The rearrangement joins TRBV25-1 to TRBJ1-4, with 7 bases that match TRBD1. The CDR3 runs to 14 residues. The germline V gene has CDR1 MGHDK and CDR2 SYGVNS. Unmatched junction bases numbered 7, after V lost 4 bases and J lost 8 bases. The CDR3 loop reads CASSGTGVGEKLFF. CDR3 sequence (DNA): TGTGCCAGCAGTGGTACAGGGGTCGGAGAAAAACTGTTTTTT.

V is TRBV5-8 and J is TRBJ1-4; a possible D gene is TRBD1 (5 bases). The CDR3 extends over 14 amino acids. V lost 2 bases, J lost 6 bases, and 11 bases lay in between. Germline-derived CDR1 and CDR2 are SGHTS and YDEGEE. The CDR3 sequence is CASSFPGSDEKLFF. In DNA, the CDR3 is TGTGCCAGCAGCTTCCCAGGGTCGGATGAAAAACTGTTTTTT.

This chain links TRBV5-1 with TRBJ2-7; tentatively, D is TRBD1 or TRBD2 (5 bases each). The V gene's germline CDR1 is SGHRS and CDR2 YFSETQ. Trimming cost V 0 bases and J 3 bases, with 16 bases left between them. This CDR3 contains 16 residues. The CDR3 sequence: CASSLGVPGPHYEQYF. The CDR3 region has the DNA TGCGCCAGCAGCTTGGGGGTACCGGGACCGCACTACGAGCAGTACTTC.

This sequence joins TRBV7-2 and TRBJ1-3; a possible D gene is TRBD1 (6 bases). The germline CDR1 and CDR2 sequences are SGHTA and FQGNSA. Trimming took off 5 bases at V and 0 bases at J, with 14 bases between the two ends. This CDR3 comprises 16 residues. The DNA of the CDR3 is TGTGCCAGCAGCGCACAGGGAAAATACTCTGGAAACACCATATATTTT. Translation gives CASSAQGKYSGNTIYF.

The genes are TRBV7-8 and TRBJ2-2; D remains unclear. The CDR3 extends over 12 amino acids. V lost 2 bases to trimming and J lost 7 bases, with 5 bases between them. CDR1 is SGHVS and CDR2 is FQNEAQ in the germline V gene. The CDR3 nucleotides are TGTGCCAGCAGCTTATCTCGCGGGGAGCTGTTTTTT. As protein: CASSLSRGELFF.

The rearrangement joins TRBV5-1 to TRBJ1-2; 8 bases align to TRBD1. In germline, CDR1 is SGHRS, CDR2 YFSETQ. V lost 4 bases and J lost 0; bases outside the gene matches: 5. The CDR3 extends over 15 amino acids. Here the CDR3 DNA reads TGCGCCAGCAGCCCACAGGGGGGAGCTAACTATGGCTACACCTTC. Translated: CASSPQGGANYGYTF.